The T cell receptor beta chain described here comes from a study of CD8 T cells in ankylosing spondylitis. General study findings and limits: Past research had described some motif variants in reactive arthritis synovial fluid and blood. Within ankylosing spondylitis blood, a TCR beta motif made up of eight highly homologous variants appeared to be characteristic. It was reported that disease-linked clones were significantly enriched in matched ankylosing spondylitis synovial fluid.

This clonotype was picked up a small number of times. Its antigen is still unknown. Researchers built TCR beta libraries using quantitative 5'-RACE with molecular barcodes. TCRdb passed the 5' RACE reads through MiXCR, listing each CDR3 protein once. The sample consists of roughly 200,000 distinct CDR3 sequences, 9.5% to 15% of them appearing once. The CDR3 loop spans 18 amino acids. V trimming: 1 base; J trimming: 5 bases; junction bases outside the gene matches: 8. Per the germline V gene, CDR1 is SGHAT and CDR2 is FQDESV (reference sequence). Material: blood, either unsorted or a sorted T cell fraction (not recorded which). V is TRBV11-1 and J is TRBJ2-3; 14 nucleotides agree with TRBD2. The sequence came from a male donor with ankylosing spondylitis or in good health (not recorded which). The DNA of the CDR3 is TGTGCCAGCAGCTTAGAATTTGCGGGACTAGCGGGAGTAGATACGCAGTATTTT. This translates into CASSLEFAGLAGVDTQYF. The full variable domain, in which reference TRBV11-1 and TRBJ2-3 provide the parts outside the CDR3, is EAEVAQSPRYKITEKSQAVAFWCDPISGHATLYWYRQILGQGPELLVQFQDESVVDDSQLPKDRFSAERLKGVDSTLKIQPAELGDSAMYLCASSLEFAGLAGVDTQYFGPGTRLTVL.